The source of this TCR beta chain is a study of T cells after posttransplantation cyclophosphamide. The table came from immunoSEQ multiplex PCR; TCRdb's copy has only in-frame clones and leaves some out. This table holds roughly 41,000 clones with no singletons; the top ten claim 5.9%. On the day of bone marrow donation, the related graft donor provided peripheral blood. Trimming removed 1 base at V and 5 bases at J, with 9 bases between. Germline assignment: CDR1 LGHNA and CDR2 YNFKEQ. The CDR3 length is 13 residues. This clone was recorded at least ten times. The rearrangement links TRBV4-2 to TRBJ2-7, with a tentative D call TRBD1 (5 bases). The sequence came from a man younger than 40 in good health and a related stem cell transplant donor. The sample was PBMCs. CDR3 amino acids: CASSQGQWNEQYF. The CDR3 nucleotides read TGTGCCAGCAGCCAAGGACAGTGGAACGAGCAGTACTTC.